This T cell receptor beta chain was sequenced in a study of Tregs in tolerant kidney transplant recipients (dated by TCRdb to the late 2010s). Turning to the overall study: The transplants used related donors with nonmyeloablative bone marrow transplantation, and mixed chimerism in the human trials was transient. TCRbeta sequencing was used in the study to identify donor-specific regulatory T cells before combined kidney and bone marrow transplantation, and the identified cells were then tracked after transplant.

The time point label corresponds to: blood sample drawn before combined kidney and bone marrow transplant. Unstimulated Tregs (CD4+CD25+CD127-), CD4+ non-Tregs (CD4+CD25-), CD4 and CD8 cells were FACS-sorted from thawed PBMCs. Several combined kidney and bone marrow transplant recipients from the ITN036ST trial were included as patients, and samples were available only from these trial subjects. Healthy control blood was processed by Ficoll density gradient to PBMCs and cryopreserved; patient PBMCs were collected before and after transplant. To note about this clone: Its recognized antigen is unknown. The junction departs from the called germline gene at one end, perhaps through a read error. The read terminates 3 residues before the CDR3 end, so the remaining end is supplied by the germline J gene.

Study-level results and caveats: For some patients, the PCR primers changed as time went on, which meant samples from those patients could not be compared with one another at the nucleotide level. The most biologically relevant and donor-specific TCRbeta repertoire appeared to be identified by expanding Tregs with activated donor B cells. Because the study included only a small number of patients, the results must be confirmed in larger populations and under other immunosuppression protocols. Biological reproducibility was not directly assessed, although technical replication error appeared to be minimal. Donor-specific Treg expansion was found to exceed global Treg expansion in tolerant patients, suggesting antigen-driven rather than nonspecific expansion.

For TCRbeta CDR3 sequencing, genomic DNA from the sorted cells was extracted using the QIAGEN DNeasy Blood and Tissue Kit. High-throughput TCRbeta CDR3 sequencing, including PCR amplification with bias correction and internal controls, was performed commercially through immunoSEQ. Per the source publication's procedure: Unique productive TCRbeta sequences were defined by CDR3 nucleotide sequence when primers matched and otherwise by CDR3 amino acid sequence together with Vbeta and Jbeta genes. As a correction for sorting error, sequences shared between sorted populations at a frequency ratio of 2:1 or less were discarded, and the remaining shared sequences were assigned to the higher population. A sequence counted as donor-reactive if, in CFSE-low cells, the sequence had a frequency of at least 0.01% and was expanded at least 5-fold compared with unstimulated cells. Jensen-Shannon divergence calculated on the top 100 TCRbeta sequences ranked by frequency was used to measure repertoire divergence. For samples with multiple sequencing runs, sorting error was corrected separately for each run before the runs were pooled. TCRdb obtained this table from immuneACCESS and retained in-frame rearrangements with V and J assigned. These tables miss some clones; where compared with another copy, unresolved V genes account for less than half of the shortfall, and the remainder is unexplained. V and J calls and clone size are as listed in that table; D and trimming were resolved from the DNA. This sample's table carries about 48,000 clones. Around 0.8% of the sample belongs to the ten largest clones.

The germline V gene yields LGHNA for CDR1 and YNFKEQ for CDR2. CDR3 length: 14 amino acids, cysteine to phenylalanine. The DNA shown is the part of the CDR3 that was read: 33 bases, in frame from base 1. This sequence originates from a human donor who received a combined kidney and bone marrow transplant. The sequence joins TRBV4-2 to TRBJ1-4; TRBD1 might be the D gene, on 5 matching bases. Sequencing used CD4+ T cells from blood, obtained before the transplant. The CDR3 here reads CASSQGQGDEKLFF. The CDR3 DNA, read in part, is TGCGCCAGCAGCCAAGGCCAGGGAGATGAAAAA.